Following are 22 T cell receptor beta chains from one sample sequenced in a study of T cell therapy after organ transplantation. Generated by immunoSEQ multiplex PCR, the TCRdb table keeps only in-frame clones and is missing some. The data show about 48,000 clones, with about 95% seen just once and 2.5% to 3.5% held by the top ten. No antigen has been identified for these receptors. The sample here was CD8+ T cells from blood, taken before autologous CMV-specific T cell therapy. The receptors shown here come from a human patient who had received a solid organ transplant and had CMV disease.

J is TRBJ1-1 and V is TRBV10-3; D is possibly TRBD1 (6 bases). This CDR3 is 15 amino acids long. Germline CDR1 is ENHRY and CDR2 is SYGVKD. V dropped 3 bases and J dropped 7 bases, with 18 bases sitting between them. The CDR3: CAISDLPGQIIEAFF. CDR3 coding DNA: TGTGCCATCAGTGATCTTCCCGGACAGATTATTGAAGCTTTCTTT.

The chain uses TRBV7-9 and TRBJ2-1, with no clear D. In germline, CDR1 is SEHNR, CDR2 FQNEAQ (reference sequence). Between the trimmed V and J ends, which lost 1 base and 2 bases, there was a span of 9 bases. The CDR3 contains 15 residues. The CDR3 region has the DNA TGTGCCAGCAGCTTAGGACTGAGCGCCTACAATGAGCAGTTCTTC. Amino acids: CASSLGLSAYNEQFF.

This chain uses TRBV6-4 with TRBJ2-7; D might be TRBD2 (6 bases). The CDR3 consists of 15 residues. CDR1 and CDR2 (germline): MRHNA, SNTAGT. The V end was cut by 3 bases, the J end by 2 bases, with 14 bases between. The CDR3 DNA follows: TGTGCCAGCAGTGAGCGGGGCGATGCCCCCTACGAGCAGTACTTC. It specifies CASSERGDAPYEQYF.

The V call is TRBV2, the J call TRBJ2-7, with a tentative D call TRBD1 (5 bases). The CDR3 contains 16 residues. Germline lookup yields CDR1 SNHLY and CDR2 FYNNEI. V lost 5 bases and J 2 bases, leaving 19 bases between the germline ends. CDR3 bases: TGTGCCAGCAGTCGCTCTGTTGCTGACAGAACCTACGAGCAGTACTTC. Amino acids: CASSRSVADRTYEQYF.

CDR3 nucleotides: TGTGCCATCAGTGAGTCGCCCGGGCCGGATGAAGCTTTCTTT. Its protein product is CAISESPGPDEAFF. V usage is TRBV10-3 and J usage is TRBJ1-1, with D uncertain. The CDR3 length is 14 residues. Germline V gives CDR1 ENHRY, CDR2 SYGVKD. V lost 0 bases, J lost 7 bases, and 12 bases lay in between.

The chain uses TRBV10-3 and TRBJ2-1, with D tentatively TRBD1 (5 bases). The CDR3 is made up of 15 amino acids. Germline V gene lookup returns CDR1 ENHRY and CDR2 SYGVKD. V lost 6 bases, J lost 5 bases, and 17 bases lay in between. As DNA, the CDR3 is TGTGCCATCAGGGACCCTTTCGACAGACACAATGAGCAGTTCTTC. Translation gives CAIRDPFDRHNEQFF.

The CDR3 coding sequence is TGTGCCTCCGGGATCGGGAGGGACTATGGCTACACCTTC. Translation gives CASGIGRDYGYTF. This chain joins TRBV6-5 and TRBJ1-2; D is ambiguous. Germline V gene lookup returns CDR1 MNHEY and CDR2 SVGAGI. This CDR3 has 13 amino acids. Trimming removed 11 bases from V and 3 bases from J, with 16 bases in between.

The J gene is TRBJ2-5, the V gene TRBV5-1; no clear D gene. The germline V and J ends were trimmed by 1 base and 0 bases, with 7 bases remaining between them. The germline CDR1 and CDR2 sequences are SGHRS and YFSETQ. The CDR3 length is 14 residues. CDR3 in amino acids: CASSLWGNQETQYF. The CDR3 DNA sequence: TGCGCCAGCAGCTTGTGGGGAAACCAAGAGACCCAGTACTTC.

This chain links TRBV27 with TRBJ2-2; D not certain. The CDR3 has 16 residues. The germline CDR1 and CDR2 sequences are MNHEY and SMNVEV (reference sequence). The ends were cut back, 1 base at V and 0 bases at J, with 9 bases in the middle. The CDR3 bases are TGTGCCAGCAGTTTATACGGCGGCCCGAACACCGGGGAGCTGTTTTTT. Translation: CASSLYGGPNTGELFF.

The V call is TRBV19, the J call TRBJ2-3; weak D call: TRBD2 (5 bases). This CDR3 region has 13 residues. Germline values: CDR1 LNHDA, CDR2 SQIVND (reference sequence). The ends were cut back, 4 bases at V and 5 bases at J, with 10 bases in the middle. This chain's CDR3 is CASSRLRIDTQYF. In DNA, the CDR3 is TGTGCCAGTAGTAGACTAAGGATAGATACGCAGTATTTT. Filled out from reference TRBV19 and TRBJ2-3, the complete variable domain reads DGGITQSPKYLFRKEGQNVTLSCEQNLNHDAMYWYRQDPGQGLRLIYYSQIVNDFQKGDIAEGYSVSREKKESFPLTVTSAQKNPTAFYLCASSRLRIDTQYFGPGTRLTVL.

The chain has TRBV25-1 and TRBJ2-3; D might be TRBD1 (6 bases). Germline V gene lookup returns CDR1 MGHDK and CDR2 SYGVNS. V shed 8 bases and J shed 4 bases, with 10 bases lying between them. The CDR3 covers 12 residues. The CDR3 DNA reads TGTGCCAGCGCGAAGGGGGCAGATACGCAGTATTTT. This sequence encodes CASAKGADTQYF.

The genes are TRBV7-8 and TRBJ2-7, with D unclear. Trimming left V 2 bases short and J 4 bases short, with 6 bases between. The germline gives CDR1 SGHVS, CDR2 FQNEAQ. The CDR3 length is 12 residues. The CDR3 is CASSLKGYEQYF. The CDR3 region has the DNA TGTGCCAGCAGCTTAAAGGGTTACGAGCAGTACTTC.

This chain uses TRBV7-8 with TRBJ2-7, with D maybe TRBD1 (5 bases). The CDR3 contains 14 residues. CDR1 and CDR2 from the germline V gene are SGHVS and FQNEAQ. The V end was cut by 2 bases, the J end by 9 bases, with 17 bases between. CDR3 nucleotides: TGTGCCAGCAGCTTACTAGGGGCCCGTACAGTGCAGTACTTC. Protein: CASSLLGARTVQYF.

This clone came up once. CDR3 protein: CASRETGPIEKLFF. For the CDR3, the DNA is TGTGCCAGCAGGGAGACAGGGCCTATTGAAAAACTGTTTTTT. The chain joins TRBV2 to TRBJ1-4; 7 nucleotides line up with TRBD1. Germline V gene sequence: CDR1 SNHLY, CDR2 FYNNEI. The CDR3 sequence is 14 residues long. V dropped 6 bases and J dropped 7; count of bases not matched to a gene: 8.

The CDR3 DNA reads TGTGCCAGCAGTCCGACCGGGAACCTGAACACTGAAGCTTTCTTT. As protein: CASSPTGNLNTEAFF. The chain employs TRBV6-5 and TRBJ1-1; D gene unclear. Germline-derived CDR1 and CDR2 are MNHEY and SVGAGI. V lost 5 bases to trimming and J lost 0 bases, with 13 bases between them. This CDR3 is built from 15 residues.

The J gene is TRBJ2-3, the V gene TRBV9; 7 bases match TRBD1. Trimming took 4 bases from V and 2 from J; bases not matched to a gene: 7. Germline CDR1 SGDLS, CDR2 YYNGEE. This CDR3 comprises 15 residues. CDR3 bases: TGTGCCAGCAGCACCGGACAGGTCTCCACAGATACGCAGTATTTT. Translation gives CASSTGQVSTDTQYF.

The chain couples TRBV4-3 to TRBJ2-2; 11 nucleotides align to TRBD1. Unmatched junction bases numbered 1, after V lost 0 bases and J lost 4 bases. This CDR3 region has 16 residues. Looked up from germline, CDR1 is LGHNA and CDR2 is YSLEER. CDR3 sequence reads: CASSQEGTGGTGELFF. The DNA of the CDR3 is TGCGCCAGCAGCCAAGAAGGGACAGGGGGCACCGGGGAGCTGTTTTTT.

V is TRBV2 and J is TRBJ2-3, with 9 bases aligning to TRBD1. The CDR3 sequence is 17 residues long. Unmatched junction bases numbered 10, after V lost 2 bases and J lost 4 bases. In germline, CDR1 is SNHLY, CDR2 FYNNEI. The CDR3 loop reads CASSEIGTGYEADTQYF. CDR3 in DNA: TGTGCCAGCAGTGAAATCGGGACAGGGTACGAGGCAGATACGCAGTATTTT.

The V call is TRBV10-1, the J call TRBJ2-2; 9 bases line up with TRBD1. From germline, CDR1 is WNHNN and CDR2 SYGVQD (reference sequence). V lost 4 bases, J lost 0 bases, and 3 bases stayed unmatched. This CDR3 comprises 16 residues. CDR3 DNA: TGCGCCAGCAGTGTCGGGGACAGGGCGAACACCGGGGAGCTGTTTTTT. Translated: CASSVGDRANTGELFF.

The genes are TRBV9 and TRBJ1-1, with D possibly TRBD1 on 6 matching bases. Germline CDR1 reads SGDLS; CDR2 reads YYNGEE. The CDR3 contains 14 residues. Trimming left V 6 bases short and J 5 bases short, with 17 bases between. CDR3 in DNA: TGTGCCAGCACCGGAGACGGGGGCGAGACTGAAGCTTTCTTT. Amino acid sequence: CASTGDGGETEAFF.

The V and J genes are TRBV6-5 and TRBJ2-7; a weak D match, TRBD1 (5 bases). The V and J ends lost 0 bases and 6 bases respectively, with 9 bases between them. Per germline, CDR1 MNHEY and CDR2 SVGAGI. The CDR3 is 13 residues long. CDR3 DNA sequence: TGTGCCAGCAGTTACTCGAAACAGGCCGAGCAGTACTTC. This sequence encodes CASSYSKQAEQYF.

The chain couples TRBV7-9 to TRBJ2-7; the D is unclear. CDR1 is SEHNR and CDR2 is FQNEAQ in the germline V gene (reference sequence). The CDR3 covers 11 residues. The V gene lost 5 bases and the J gene lost 5 bases, with 7 bases spanning the gap. As DNA, the CDR3 is TGTGCCAGCAGCGACGATAACGAGCAGTACTTC. Protein product: CASSDDNEQYF.